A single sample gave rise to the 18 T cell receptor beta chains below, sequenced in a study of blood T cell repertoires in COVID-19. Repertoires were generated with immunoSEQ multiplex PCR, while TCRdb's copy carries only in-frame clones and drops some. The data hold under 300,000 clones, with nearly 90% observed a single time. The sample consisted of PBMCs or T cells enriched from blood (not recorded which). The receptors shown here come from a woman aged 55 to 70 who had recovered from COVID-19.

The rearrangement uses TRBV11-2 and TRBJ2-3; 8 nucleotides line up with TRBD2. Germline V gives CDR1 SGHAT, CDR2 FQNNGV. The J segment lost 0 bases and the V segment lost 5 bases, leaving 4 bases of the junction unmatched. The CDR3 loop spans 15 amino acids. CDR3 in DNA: TGTGCCAGCAGCCGAGTAGCGGGGAGCACAGATACGCAGTATTTT. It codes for CASSRVAGSTDTQYF.

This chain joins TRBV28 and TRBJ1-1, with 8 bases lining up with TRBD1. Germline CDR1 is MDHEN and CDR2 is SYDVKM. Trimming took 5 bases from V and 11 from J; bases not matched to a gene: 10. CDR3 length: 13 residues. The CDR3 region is CASSPGQGGSAFF. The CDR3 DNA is TGTGCCAGCAGTCCCGGACAGGGAGGTAGTGCTTTCTTT.

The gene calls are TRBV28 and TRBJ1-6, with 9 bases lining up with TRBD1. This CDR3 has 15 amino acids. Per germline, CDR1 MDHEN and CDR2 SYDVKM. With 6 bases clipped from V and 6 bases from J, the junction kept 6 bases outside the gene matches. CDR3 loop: CASRTQGAGNSPLHF. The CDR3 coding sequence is TGTGCCAGCAGAACACAGGGGGCAGGTAATTCACCCCTCCACTTT.

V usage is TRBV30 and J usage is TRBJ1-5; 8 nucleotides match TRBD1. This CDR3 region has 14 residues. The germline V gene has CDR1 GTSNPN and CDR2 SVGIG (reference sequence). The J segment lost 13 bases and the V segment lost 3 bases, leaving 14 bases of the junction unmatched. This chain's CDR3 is CAWSPLANRQGQHF. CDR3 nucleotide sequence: TGTGCCTGGAGCCCTCTGGCCAACCGACAGGGGCAGCATTTT. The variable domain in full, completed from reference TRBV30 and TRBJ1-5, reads SQTIHQWPATLVQPVGSPLSLECTVEGTSNPNLYWYRQAAGRGLQLLFYSVGIGQISSEVPQNLSASRPQDRQFILSSKKLLLSDSGFYLCAWSPLANRQGQHFGDGTRLSIL.

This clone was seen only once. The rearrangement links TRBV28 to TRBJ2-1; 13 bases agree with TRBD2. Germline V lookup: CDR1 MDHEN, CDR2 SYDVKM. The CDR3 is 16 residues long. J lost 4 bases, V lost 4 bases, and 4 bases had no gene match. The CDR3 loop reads CASSYLGLAGYNEQFF. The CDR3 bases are TGTGCCAGCAGTTATTTGGGACTAGCGGGATACAATGAGCAGTTCTTC. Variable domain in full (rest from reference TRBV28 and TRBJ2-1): DVKVTQSSRYLVKRTGEKVFLECVQDMDHENMFWYRQDPGLGLRLIYFSYDVKMKEKGDIPEGYSVSREKKERFSLILESASTNQTSMYLCASSYLGLAGYNEQFFGPGTRLTVL.

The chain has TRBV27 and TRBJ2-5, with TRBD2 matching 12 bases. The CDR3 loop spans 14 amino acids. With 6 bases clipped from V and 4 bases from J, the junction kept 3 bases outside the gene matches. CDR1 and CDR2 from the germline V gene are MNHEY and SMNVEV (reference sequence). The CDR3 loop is CASRTSGRGETQYF. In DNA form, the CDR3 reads TGTGCCAGCAGGACTAGCGGGAGAGGAGAGACCCAGTACTTC.

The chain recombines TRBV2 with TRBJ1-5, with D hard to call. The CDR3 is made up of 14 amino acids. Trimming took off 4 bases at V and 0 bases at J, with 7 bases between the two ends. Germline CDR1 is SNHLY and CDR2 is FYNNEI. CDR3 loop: CASSAVNSNQPQHF. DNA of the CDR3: TGTGCCAGCAGTGCAGTGAATAGCAATCAGCCCCAGCATTTT.

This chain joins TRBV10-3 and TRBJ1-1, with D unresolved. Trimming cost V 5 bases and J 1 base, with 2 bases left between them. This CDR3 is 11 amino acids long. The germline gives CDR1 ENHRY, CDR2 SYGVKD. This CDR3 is CAISQNTEAFF. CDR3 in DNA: TGTGCCATCAGTCAGAACACTGAAGCTTTCTTT.

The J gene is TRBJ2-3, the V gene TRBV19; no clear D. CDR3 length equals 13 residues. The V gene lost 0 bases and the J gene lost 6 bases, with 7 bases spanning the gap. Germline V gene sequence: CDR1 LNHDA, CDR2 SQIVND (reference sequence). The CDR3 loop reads CASSIEAADTQYF. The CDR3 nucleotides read TGTGCCAGTAGTATAGAGGCGGCCGATACGCAGTATTTT.

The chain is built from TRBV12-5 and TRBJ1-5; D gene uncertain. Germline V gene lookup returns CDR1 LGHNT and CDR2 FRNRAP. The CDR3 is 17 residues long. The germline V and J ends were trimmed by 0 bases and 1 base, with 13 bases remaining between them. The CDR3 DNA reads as TGTGCTAGTGGTTTGGTATTGAGGGCGGAAAGCAATCAGCCCCAGCATTTT. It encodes CASGLVLRAESNQPQHF.

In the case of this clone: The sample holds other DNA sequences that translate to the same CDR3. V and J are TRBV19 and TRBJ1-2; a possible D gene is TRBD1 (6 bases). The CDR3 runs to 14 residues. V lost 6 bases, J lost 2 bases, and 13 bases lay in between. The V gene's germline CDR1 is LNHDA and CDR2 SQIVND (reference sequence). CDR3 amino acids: CASRGQGPNYGYTF. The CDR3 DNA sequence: TGTGCCAGTAGAGGTCAGGGGCCGAACTATGGCTACACCTTC.

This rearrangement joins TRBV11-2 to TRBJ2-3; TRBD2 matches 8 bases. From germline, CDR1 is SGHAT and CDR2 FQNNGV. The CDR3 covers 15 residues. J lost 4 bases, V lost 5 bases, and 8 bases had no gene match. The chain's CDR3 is CASSPEGGRSDTQYF. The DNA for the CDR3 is TGTGCCAGCAGCCCAGAGGGCGGGAGGTCAGATACGCAGTATTTT.

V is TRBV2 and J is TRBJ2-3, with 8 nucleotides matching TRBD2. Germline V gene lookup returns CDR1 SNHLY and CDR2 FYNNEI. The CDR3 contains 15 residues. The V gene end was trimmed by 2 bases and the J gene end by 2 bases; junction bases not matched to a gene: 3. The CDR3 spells CASSETSGYTDTQYF. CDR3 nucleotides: TGTGCCAGCAGTGAAACTAGCGGCTACACAGATACGCAGTATTTT.

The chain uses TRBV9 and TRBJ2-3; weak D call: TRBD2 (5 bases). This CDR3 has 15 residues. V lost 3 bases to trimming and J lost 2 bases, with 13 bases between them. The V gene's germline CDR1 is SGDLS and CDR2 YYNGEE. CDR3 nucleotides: TGTGCCAGCAGCGAGGCCCGCGGGTACACAGATACGCAGTATTTT. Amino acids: CASSEARGYTDTQYF.

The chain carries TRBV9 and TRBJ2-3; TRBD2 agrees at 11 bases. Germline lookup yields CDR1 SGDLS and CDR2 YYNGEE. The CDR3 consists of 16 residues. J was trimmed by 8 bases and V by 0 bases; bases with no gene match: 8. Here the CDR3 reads CASSVEGTSGRGTQYF. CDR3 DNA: TGTGCCAGCAGCGTAGAGGGGACTAGCGGACGAGGTACGCAGTATTTT.

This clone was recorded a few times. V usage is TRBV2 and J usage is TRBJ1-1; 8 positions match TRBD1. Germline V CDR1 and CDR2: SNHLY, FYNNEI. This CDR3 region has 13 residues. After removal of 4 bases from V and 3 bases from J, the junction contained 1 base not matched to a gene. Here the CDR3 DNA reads TGTGCCAGCAGTGGGGGACAGGACACTGAAGCTTTCTTT. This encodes CASSGGQDTEAFF.

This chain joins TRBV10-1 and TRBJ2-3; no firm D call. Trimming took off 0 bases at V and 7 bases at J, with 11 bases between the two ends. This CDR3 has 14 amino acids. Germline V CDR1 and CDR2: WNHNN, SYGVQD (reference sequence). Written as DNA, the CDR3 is TGCGCCAGCAGTGAGTCGCTCTACGCAAATACGCAGTATTTT. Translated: CASSESLYANTQYF.

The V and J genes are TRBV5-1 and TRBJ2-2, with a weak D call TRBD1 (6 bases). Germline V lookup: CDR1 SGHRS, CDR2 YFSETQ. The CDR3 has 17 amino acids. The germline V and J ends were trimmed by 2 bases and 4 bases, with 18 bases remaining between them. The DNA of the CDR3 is TGCGCCAGCAGCTTCAGGGGCAGGGATTGGAGCACCGGGGAGCTGTTTTTT. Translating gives CASSFRGRDWSTGELFF.